This TCR beta chain originates from a study of blood T cell repertoires in COVID-19. In the study overall: Spain, Italy and the United States supplied samples that represented acute and convalescent COVID-19. From T cells, B-cell-depleted T cells, or PBMCs came the material, which was cDNA or gDNA.

Original handling: How many nucleated cells were present was estimated from reference gene primer amplification. The protocol was immunoSEQ multiplex PCR, while the TCRdb copy is restricted to in-frame clones and leaves out a portion. Clone size and V and J calls were adopted from that table, with D and trimming inferred from the DNA. The sample has hundreds of thousands of clones; about 85% are singletons. V shed 5 bases and J 10 bases; nucleotides not matched to a gene: 11. Germline V gene data show CDR1 as KGHSH and CDR2 as LQKENI. The CDR3 runs 14 residues. J is TRBJ1-2 and V is TRBV18; 9 bases are a match to TRBD1. Sequencing was carried out using peripheral blood. This sequence was found in a man in his 60s who had recovered from COVID-19. The CDR3 loop is CASSSTSGQGIYTF. Here the CDR3 DNA reads TGTGCCAGCTCATCCACTTCGGGACAGGGCATCTACACCTTC.